This T cell receptor beta chain was captured by sequencing in a study of blood T cell repertoires in COVID-19. Study background: COVID-19 samples from acute and convalescent phases originated in the United States, Italy and Spain. Sample material is recorded as cDNA or gDNA derived from T cells, B-cell-depleted T cells, or PBMCs.

This clone has just one count. Authors' processing steps: By means of reference gene primer amplification, nucleated cell counts were estimated. The repertoire was sequenced with immunoSEQ multiplex PCR; TCRdb's copy has only in-frame clones and lacks some. V, J and clone size were drawn from that table, and D and trimming were deduced from the DNA. The table includes approximately 250,000 clones, just under 85% detected once. The CDR3 covers 16 residues. The source material was peripheral blood. The chain links TRBV12-2 to TRBJ1-4; whether TRBD1, the table's D call, matches the DNA was not checked. TRBV12-2 is a listed pseudogene. The sequence came from a woman aged 55-69 years with active or convalescent COVID-19. The CDR3 DNA is TGTGCAAGTCGCCCCAGACAGGGGGCGGACTTCGAAAAACTGTTTTTT. It yields the protein CASRPRQGADFEKLFF.